Each of the 18 T cell receptor beta chains below was sequenced from the same sample in a study of beta chain features in type 1 diabetes. The study, taken as a whole, reports: All four CD4+ subsets from Type 1 diabetes patients carried moderately but significantly shorter TCRB CDR3s.

Which antigens these TCRs recognize remains unknown. cDNA synthesis used the whole RNA isolate, giving expressed TCRB sequences. The table came from immunoSEQ multiplex PCR; TCRdb's copy has only in-frame clones and leaves some out. The table lists more than 250,000 clones, approximately 24% of them singletons. The sequencing input was naive CD4+ T cells from blood. The receptors shown here come from a woman in her twenties or thirties with type 1 diabetes.

This clone was seen more than once but under ten times. V usage is TRBV30 and J usage is TRBJ2-5; 7 bases align to TRBD2. After removal of 4 bases from V and 7 bases from J, the junction contained 9 bases not matched to a gene. Germline assignment: CDR1 GTSNPN and CDR2 SVGIG (reference sequence). The CDR3 spans 13 residues. The CDR3 loop is CAWIGSPGGTQYF. The CDR3 region has the DNA TGTGCCTGGATAGGCTCTCCGGGAGGGACCCAGTACTTC.

The V and J genes are TRBV23-1 and TRBJ1-2; D gene uncertain. TRBV23-1 is identified as an open reading frame with a role that is uncertain. This CDR3 region has 13 residues. V lost 7 bases, J lost 6 bases, and 15 bases lay in between. The CDR3: CASTRDWLHGYTF. CDR3 nucleotide sequence: TGCGCCAGCACCCGGGATTGGTTGCATGGCTACACCTTC.

This chain joins TRBV5-1 and TRBJ2-1; possibly TRBD1 for D (6 bases). Between the trimmed V and J ends, which lost 0 bases and 7 bases, there was a span of 17 bases. Germline assignment: CDR1 SGHRS and CDR2 YFSETQ. The CDR3 contains 16 residues. DNA for the CDR3: TGCGCCAGCAGCTTGGGCGGCAGGGGCGGACAGAATGAGCAGTTCTTC. This gives the protein CASSLGGRGGQNEQFF. The complete variable domain, with remaining parts taken from reference TRBV5-1 and TRBJ2-1, reads KAGVTQTPRYLIKTRGQQVTLSCSPISGHRSVSWYQQTPGQGLQFLFEYFSETQRNKGNFPGRFSGRQFSNSRSEMNVSTLELGDSALYLCASSLGGRGGQNEQFFGPGTRLTVL.

The CDR3 protein is CASSPQMEKETQYF. The CDR3, as DNA: TGTGCCAGCTCACCACAAATGGAGAAAGAGACCCAGTACTTC. The chain couples TRBV18 to TRBJ2-5; D ambiguous. The CDR3 runs 14 residues. Germline V gene sequence: CDR1 KGHSH, CDR2 LQKENI. The germline V and J ends were trimmed by 1 base and 3 bases, with 9 bases remaining between them.

This chain connects TRBV7-9 to TRBJ2-3; 10 positions match TRBD2. V trimming: 5 bases; J trimming: 0 bases; junction bases outside the gene matches: 14. The V gene's germline CDR1 is SEHNR and CDR2 FQNEAQ (reference sequence). The CDR3 loop spans 19 amino acids. The CDR3: CASSTRRTSGTTSTDTQYF. CDR3 bases: TGTGCCAGCAGCACACGAAGGACTAGCGGAACCACTAGCACAGATACGCAGTATTTT.

This chain uses TRBV30 with TRBJ2-1; 8 bases are shared with TRBD2. V dropped 2 bases and J dropped 5; count of bases not matched to a gene: 11. Germline V gene data show CDR1 as GTSNPN and CDR2 as SVGIG (reference sequence). This CDR3 is 16 amino acids long. The chain's CDR3 is CAWSFWGLVDHNEQFF. The CDR3 nucleotides are TGTGCCTGGAGTTTCTGGGGACTAGTAGATCACAATGAGCAGTTCTTC.

This clone has only a few counts. The CDR3 DNA is TGTGCCTGGAGTCCTCCGGGATACCAAGAGACCCAGTACTTC. Translated: CAWSPPGYQETQYF. This chain uses TRBV30 with TRBJ2-5, with D possibly matching TRBD2 (5 bases). CDR1 is GTSNPN and CDR2 is SVGIG in the germline V gene (reference sequence). The CDR3 is 14 residues long. V lost 2 bases, J lost 0 bases, and 10 bases lay in between.

This rearrangement joins TRBV12-5 to TRBJ1-4, with D tentatively TRBD1 (5 bases). This CDR3 contains 18 residues. V shed 0 bases and J shed 3 bases, with 17 bases lying between them. Germline V gene lookup returns CDR1 LGHNT and CDR2 FRNRAP. The CDR3 bases are TGTGCTAGTGGTTTGGTACTGGAGGGCCTGGGGGCTAATGAAAAACTGTTTTTT. Amino acid sequence: CASGLVLEGLGANEKLFF.

This clone was found a few times. This sequence joins TRBV9 and TRBJ1-2, with D tentatively TRBD1 (6 bases). The ends were cut back, 4 bases at V and 8 bases at J, with 18 bases in the middle. The germline CDR1 and CDR2 sequences are SGDLS and YYNGEE. This CDR3 region has 14 residues. The CDR3 here is CASSLQGIGSGYTF. In DNA, the CDR3 is TGTGCCAGCAGCTTACAGGGAATCGGTTCGGGCTACACCTTC. The variable domain in full, completed from reference TRBV9 and TRBJ1-2, reads DSGVTQTPKHLITATGQRVTLRCSPRSGDLSVYWYQQSLDQGLQFLIQYYNGEERAKGNILERFSAQQFPDLHSELNLSSLELGDSALYFCASSLQGIGSGYTFGSGTRLTVV.

The sample holds a few counts of this clone. This sequence joins TRBV7-9 and TRBJ1-2; TRBD1 might be the D (6 bases). CDR1 SEHNR and CDR2 FQNEAQ come from the germline V gene (reference sequence). The CDR3 contains 15 residues. Deletions cut 2 bases from V and 4 bases from J, with 14 bases between. The CDR3 loop reads CASSLSGGLLYGYTF. CDR3 in DNA: TGTGCCAGCAGCTTATCGGGGGGGCTTCTCTATGGCTACACCTTC.

CDR3 sequence reads: CASRPIPIAGFRETQYF. The CDR3 DNA is TGTGCCAGCAGGCCAATCCCAATAGCGGGATTTAGGGAGACCCAGTACTTC. V is TRBV27 and J is TRBJ2-5; TRBD2 matches at 8 bases. The CDR3 consists of 17 residues. Germline V lookup: CDR1 MNHEY, CDR2 SMNVEV (reference sequence). With 6 bases clipped from V and 5 bases from J, the junction kept 17 bases outside the gene matches.

This clone was found a few times. The V and J genes are TRBV5-1 and TRBJ2-5; D possibly corresponds to TRBD2 (5 bases). Germline CDR1 and CDR2: SGHRS and YFSETQ. CDR3 size: 13 residues. The V end was cut by 9 bases, the J end by 5 bases, with 17 bases between. This CDR3 reads CATTGGPGETQYF. In DNA, the CDR3 is TGCGCCACCACCGGCGGCCCGGGGGAGACCCAGTACTTC.

The chain joins TRBV27 to TRBJ2-1; no clear D. Looked up from germline, CDR1 is MNHEY and CDR2 is SMNVEV (reference sequence). V lost 2 bases, J lost 9 bases, and 11 bases lay in between. This CDR3 is built from 13 residues. DNA of the CDR3: TGTGCCAGCAGTTTAACTGTACGTGGTGAGCAGTTCTTC. Its protein is CASSLTVRGEQFF.

This clone was found a few times. The chain joins TRBV29-1 to TRBJ1-5; 9 nucleotides agree with TRBD1. The CDR3 length is 14 residues. CDR1 and CDR2 from the germline V gene are SQVTM and ANQGSEA. V lost 6 bases to trimming and J lost 6 bases; unmatched junction nucleotides: 9. CDR3 loop: CSVGGTGSSQPQHF. The CDR3 bases are TGCAGCGTGGGCGGGACAGGGAGTAGTCAGCCCCAGCATTTT.

V usage is TRBV30 and J usage is TRBJ1-1; D might be TRBD1 (5 bases). CDR1 and CDR2 (germline): GTSNPN, SVGIG (reference sequence). CDR3 length: 12 amino acids. Trimming shortened V by 4 bases and J by 4 bases, and 10 bases separated the two germline ends. The CDR3 protein is CAWTLGGTEAFF. CDR3 DNA sequence: TGTGCCTGGACCTTGGGGGGCACTGAAGCTTTCTTT.

The rearrangement links TRBV19 to TRBJ1-5; no definite D call. This CDR3 is built from 13 residues. CDR1 is LNHDA, CDR2 SQIVND, per germline (reference sequence). V was cut by 0 bases and J by 6 bases, with 6 bases left in between. The CDR3 spells CASSIESRQPQHF. As DNA, the CDR3 is TGTGCCAGTAGTATAGAATCTCGTCAGCCCCAGCATTTT.

This clone was seen more than once but under ten times. V is TRBV23-1 and J is TRBJ1-1; 9 positions match TRBD1. TRBV23-1 is assigned to the ORF class and has an uncertain function. J gave up 4 bases and V 3 bases, and 6 bases lay outside the gene matches. This CDR3 region has 15 residues. CDR3 in DNA: TGCGCCAGCAGTCAGAAACGGGACAGGGCCACTGAAGCTTTCTTT. It yields the protein CASSQKRDRATEAFF.

The gene calls are TRBV4-1 and TRBJ2-7; a weak D match, TRBD2 (6 bases). The germline V and J ends were trimmed by 6 bases and 0 bases, with 15 bases remaining between them. Germline V gene lookup returns CDR1 MGHRA and CDR2 YSYEKL. CDR3 length: 15 residues. For the CDR3, the DNA is TGCGCCAGCAGACCTCTTCGCGGGAACTCCTACGAGCAGTACTTC. This codes for CASRPLRGNSYEQYF.